A selection of T cell receptor beta chains follows, all from one sample in a study of naive and memory T cell subsets. One entry per CDR3 protein, called by TCRdb with MiXCR from the UMI-ligation and nested PCR reads. The data contain tens of thousands of distinct CDR3 sequences, around 13% of them singletons. Specimen: central memory CD4+ T cells from blood. The receptors shown here come from a human donor in good health. CDR3s include the opening cysteine and the closing phenylalanine or tryptophan. Each record gives: J gene, clone size, D gene, V gene, CDR3 DNA, CDR3 protein. The D gene is left open where the match is weak. Part of the rows lack a size; the others show once, few, many or a class for expanded clones.

TRBJ2-5	many	.	TRBV24-1	TGTGCCACCAGTGATTTCGTAGGCGGCGGCAGAGAGACCCAGTACTTC	CATSDFVGGGRETQYF
TRBJ2-1	.	TRBD1	TRBV2	TGTGCCAGCTGGACAGGCTCCTACAATGAGGAGTTCTTC	CASWTGSYNEEFF
TRBJ2-7	.	.	TRBV27	TGTGCCAGCAGTACCCAGGGGCCAAGCTACTACGAGCAGTACTTC	CASSTQGPSYYEQYF
TRBJ2-1	few	.	TRBV7-9	TGTGCCAGCAGCCCCCTGACAGGGAAGGCTGCGCGGGGACAGAATGAGCAGTTCTTC	CASSPLTGKAARGQNEQFF
TRBJ2-3	.	.	TRBV7-2	TGTGCCAGCACCTCGTTTAGCACAGATACGCAGTATTTT	CASTSFSTDTQYF
TRBJ2-1	.	.	TRBV28	TGTGCCAGCAGTTTAACAGGAGAAGGAGATGAGCAGTTCTTC	CASSLTGEGDEQFF
TRBJ1-2	many	.	TRBV7-2	TGTGCCAGCAGCCCCCGGACGGTTTCCTATGGCTACACCTTC	CASSPRTVSYGYTF
TRBJ2-1	.	TRBD1	TRBV5-4	TGTGCCAGCAGTTGGGGCGGGGACAGGGGGCGTAATGAGCAGTTCTTC	CASSWGGDRGRNEQFF
TRBJ2-1	many	TRBD2	TRBV6-6	TGTGCCAGCAGTTACTCGACTGGGACTAGCGGGAATCGCAATGAGCAGTTCTTC	CASSYSTGTSGNRNEQFF
TRBJ2-1	many	.	TRBV20-1	TGCAGTGCTGGCTCGGTGCGGTACAATGAGCAGTTCTTC	CSAGSVRYNEQFF
TRBJ2-5	.	.	TRBV10-3	TGTGCCATCAGTCCTGGGACCTATAACCAAGAGACCCAGTACTTC	CAISPGTYNQETQYF
TRBJ2-7	many	.	TRBV5-1	TGCGCCAGCAGCTGGGACCCCGCCTACGAGCAGTACTTC	CASSWDPAYEQYF
TRBJ2-5	many	.	TRBV2	TGTGCCAGCTCTGGAGAAGAGACCCAGTACTTC	CASSGEETQYF
TRBJ1-5	.	.	TRBV7-2	TGTGCCAGCAGCTTAGTGGGGATTGGCAATCAGCCCCAGCATTTT	CASSLVGIGNQPQHF
TRBJ2-1	few	TRBD2	TRBV10-3	TGTGCCATCAGTGACTCTAGGGAGGGCGGGAGCCATTACAATGAGCAGTTCTTC	CAISDSREGGSHYNEQFF
TRBJ2-1	.	TRBD2	TRBV10-3	TGTGCCATCAGACTAGCGGGCTACAATGAGCAGTTCTTC	CAIRLAGYNEQFF
TRBJ2-1	.	.	TRBV5-4	TGTGCCAGCAGCTTGGGGGGCGGGACCGTGCTATCCTACAATGAGCAGTTCTTC	CASSLGGGTVLSYNEQFF
TRBJ2-5	.	.	TRBV5-1	TGCGCCAGCAGCTTGGGCAGGGGCCAAGAGACCCAGTACTTC	CASSLGRGQETQYF
TRBJ2-2	few	.	TRBV11-2	TGTGCCAGCAGCTCCCTTAAAGACAGTAGGACCGGGGAGCTGTTTTTT	CASSSLKDSRTGELFF
TRBJ1-3	few	.	TRBV30	TGTGCCTGGAGTGTAACAGGGACGGCTGGAAACACCATATATTTT	CAWSVTGTAGNTIYF
TRBJ2-5	.	TRBD1	TRBV7-6	TGTGCCAGCAGCCTGACAGGGGATTCCCAAGAGACCCAGTACTTC	CASSLTGDSQETQYF
TRBJ1-4	few	.	TRBV7-2	TGTGCCAGCAGCTCTACCGGTGCAACTAATGAAAAACTGTTTTTT	CASSSTGATNEKLFF
TRBJ2-7	.	TRBD2	TRBV30	TGTGCCTGGAGCCCGGGACTAGCGATTTCGGTTGGCTACGAGCAGTACTTC	CAWSPGLAISVGYEQYF
TRBJ1-5	many	.	TRBV28	TGTGCCAGCAGTTTGGGCCAGCCCCAGCATTTT	CASSLGQPQHF
TRBJ2-3	.	TRBD2	TRBV29-1	TGCAGCGTTGAACGGCCCTTTAGCGGGAGGCACACAGATACGCAGTATTTT	CSVERPFSGRHTDTQYF
TRBJ1-1	many	.	TRBV6-6	TGTGCCAGCAGCGAAGAAGAGATTGAAGCTTTCTTT	CASSEEEIEAFF
TRBJ2-1	.	TRBD2	TRBV9	TGTGCCAGCAGCTTGACCGAGGGACTAGCGGGACGGGATGAGCAGTTCTTC	CASSLTEGLAGRDEQFF
TRBJ1-4	few	.	TRBV5-1	TGCGCCAGCAGCACGAGGGGTTTTGTGGATGAAAAACTGTTTTTT	CASSTRGFVDEKLFF
TRBJ2-1	few	.	TRBV5-6	TGTGCCAGCAGCCCCTTCTACGATGAGCAGTTCTTC	CASSPFYDEQFF
TRBJ1-3	once	.	TRBV6-1	TGTGCCAGCAGTGTACACGAAAGATACTCTGGAAACACCATATATTTT	CASSVHERYSGNTIYF
TRBJ1-2	.	.	TRBV5-6	TGTGCCAGCAGCTCCGCCAAACAGGGAGCCTATGGCTACACCTTC	CASSSAKQGAYGYTF
TRBJ2-3	medium-sized	.	TRBV10-3	TGTGCCATCACCCCCACGGGGGATACGCAGTATTTT	CAITPTGDTQYF
TRBJ1-2	many	.	TRBV29-1	TGCAGCGTTGCGCCCAGGGGAGGCTATGGCTACACCTTC	CSVAPRGGYGYTF
TRBJ2-7	many	TRBD2	TRBV12-3/TRBV12-4	TGTGCCAGCAGTCTACGGACTAGCGGGGGTCGGGAGCAGTACTTC	CASSLRTSGGREQYF
TRBJ2-3	.	.	TRBV6-5	TGTGCCAGCTCCCGGAGTAATACGCAGTATTTT	CASSRSNTQYF
TRBJ2-7	few	TRBD2	TRBV20-1	TGCAGTGCTAGAGATGAAAGAAGCGGGAACGAGCAGTACTTC	CSARDERSGNEQYF
TRBJ1-2	once	.	TRBV30	TGTGCCTGGAGTGGCCGGTATGGCTACACCTTC	CAWSGRYGYTF
TRBJ1-6	.	.	TRBV5-1	TGCGCCAGCAGCTTACAATCGGCGGATTCACCCCTCCACTTT	CASSLQSADSPLHF
TRBJ2-3	few	TRBD2	TRBV23-1	TGCGCCAGCAGTCAACCTCCGGGCCCCCACGACGGACTAGGGGCAGATACGCAGTATTTT	CASSQPPGPHDGLGADTQYF
TRBJ1-5	.	.	TRBV19	TGTGCCAGTAGTATAAAGGGGCCCGCCCAGCCCCAGCATTTT	CASSIKGPAQPQHF
TRBJ1-1	many	.	TRBV28	TGTGCCAGCAGTTTGCAGGGGATTGAAGCTTTCTTT	CASSLQGIEAFF
TRBJ2-7	few	.	TRBV4-1	TGCGCCAGCAGCAAAGCCTCCTTGGGAGTCTACTCCGAGCAGTACTTC	CASSKASLGVYSEQYF